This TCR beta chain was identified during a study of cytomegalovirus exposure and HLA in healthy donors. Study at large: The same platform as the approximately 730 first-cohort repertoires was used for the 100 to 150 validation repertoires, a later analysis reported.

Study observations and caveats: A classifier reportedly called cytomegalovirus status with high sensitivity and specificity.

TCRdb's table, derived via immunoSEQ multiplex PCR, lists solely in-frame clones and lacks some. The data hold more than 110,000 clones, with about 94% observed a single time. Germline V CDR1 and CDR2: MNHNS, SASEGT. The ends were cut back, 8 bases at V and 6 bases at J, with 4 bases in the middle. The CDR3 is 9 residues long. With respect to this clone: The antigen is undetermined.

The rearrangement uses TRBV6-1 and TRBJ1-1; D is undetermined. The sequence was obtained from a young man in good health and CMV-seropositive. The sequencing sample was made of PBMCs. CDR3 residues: CASEPEAFF. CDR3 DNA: TGTGCCAGCGAGCCTGAAGCTTTCTTT.